The source of this T cell receptor beta chain is a study of T cells in Graves' hyperthyroidism and ophthalmopathy (dated by TCRdb to between 2019 and 2020). General notes on the study: Peripheral blood samples were taken at initial diagnosis, before any treatment was given. To identify TCR V-J signatures that set the groups apart, the researchers used a discovery cohort of 90 to 100 patients, made up of fewer than 50 with Graves' ophthalmopathy and about 55 with stable Graves' hyperthyroidism. An independent validation cohort of under 20 hyperthyroidism patients and approximately 15 patients who later progressed to ophthalmopathy tested prospective prediction of ophthalmopathy. The 100 discovery patients were divided at random into training and test sets in a 7:3 ratio. The study also compared thyroid tissue and blood T-cell repertoires from roughly six Graves' hyperthyroidism patients. After sampling, hyperthyroidism patients received methimazole starting at 30 mg daily, and ophthalmopathy patients received high-dose intravenous methylprednisolone. The paper describes TCR Vbeta CDR3 sequencing of 120 to 150 peripheral blood samples, made up of about 40 ophthalmopathy patients, around 78 hyperthyroidism patients and around 17 progressor patients. Paper-wide results and their limitations: No statistical method was used to set the sample size in advance, and investigators knew the group allocation. Blood samples also contained most of the expanded thyroid clonotypes (frequency above 0.001), which suggests that blood repertoires may reflect thyroid immune responses. In validation, progression to ophthalmopathy was predicted by the model with roughly 69% sensitivity and roughly 76% specificity, a median of approximately 7.1 months before onset. A model built on a 13 V-J signature distinguished ophthalmopathy from stable hyperthyroidism, reaching about 88% sensitivity and around 81% specificity in cross-validation and 80%/75% in testing.

Hyperthyroidism patients were aged 18 to 65 years and newly diagnosed, with disease duration of less than 2 months. Exclusion was applied to patients with uncontrolled infections, other autoimmune diseases, pregnancy or lactation. Diagnoses relied on clinical symptoms, serum thyroxine and TRAb, thyroid ultrasound and orbital computed tomography. For progressor patients, blood was drawn at the first diagnosis of hyperthyroidism, before any ophthalmopathy symptoms had appeared. Ficoll-Paque density gradient centrifugation was used to isolate PBMCs from around 10 ml of fresh peripheral blood. Patients classed as progressors first received a Graves' hyperthyroidism diagnosis and then went on to develop ophthalmopathy during follow-up. Total RNA was extracted with Trizol reagent, and quality was checked on an Agilent 2100 Bioanalyzer. Amplification of TCR beta CDR3 regions was carried out from RNA transcripts. For the first round of RT-PCR on the TCR CDR3, the HTBI primer set was used together with the Qiagen OneStep RT-PCR kit. A second multiplex PCR round built the libraries, followed by size selection and purification. Sequencing of the libraries was done on an Illumina HiSeq2000 using paired-end 100 bp reads. Concerning the study's data processing: SOAPnuke was used to process the raw data, with reads discarded if the reads contained adapters or uncalled bases, had a mean Phred below 15, or lacked an exact constant-primer or identifier match. COPE v1.2.5 was used to merge the high-quality paired reads, and each unique nucleotide sequence was defined as a clonotype. Clonotypes were aligned to IMGT TRBV, TRBD and TRBJ reference segments using MiTCR v1.1. Only V-J combinations with frequency above 0.0001, covering 99.2% of repertoires, were analysed. The TCS score was defined as F50 (clonal expansion) divided by E x V (chaos), with BLOSUM62-based TCRdist calculated between CDR3 peptides within each V-J. Welch's t-statistics and random forest reduced several hundred V-J features to 10 to 15, which were used in a naive Bayes classifier (R e1071). TCRdb itself trimmed the public reads at Q25 with fastp, ran MiXCR and retained productive beta chains. Here each entry gathers all rows of one CDR3 protein and keeps the most common genes and DNA. The V and J calls shown here were made by TCRdb, not taken from the authors' results. A total of about 290,000 distinct CDR3 sequences appear in this sample, about an eighth of them only once. Approximately 7.8% of the sample is taken by the ten largest.

The V end loses 8 bases and the J end loses 4 bases, and a stretch of 14 bases separates them. From cysteine to phenylalanine, the CDR3 is 14 amino acids long. Only the CDR3 portion is preserved as DNA: 42 bases, with reading frame beginning at the first base. According to the germline V gene, CDR1 reads MNHNS and CDR2 reads SASEGT. Comments on this clonotype: Its antigen is not yet known. One base away there is no much larger clone; base qualities are not given.

The rearranged segments are TRBV6-1 and TRBJ1-4, with a weak D call of TRBD1 (5 bases match). This receptor was identified in a woman aged 25 to 39 with Graves' hyperthyroidism that later progressed to Graves' ophthalmopathy. The sequencing input was blood. The CDR3 protein is CASHRTPDNEKLFF. The base sequence is TGTGCCAGCCATCGGACACCGGATAATGAAAAACTGTTTTTT.